Below are 7 T cell receptor beta chains sequenced from a single sample in a study of CD8 T cells in Susac syndrome. A quantity of roughly 0.5 to 1 ug RNA underwent reverse transcription using random hexamers. TCRdb reprocessed the immunoSEQ multiplex PCR reads with MiXCR, giving one entry per CDR3 protein. The sample contains hundreds of thousands of distinct CDR3 sequences, 75% to 90% of which appear only once. The material sequenced was CD8+ T cells from PBMCs. The receptors originated from a human donor with multiple sclerosis.

The chain carries TRBV4-1 and TRBJ1-1, with TRBD1 matching 8 bases. CDR3 size: 15 residues. Trimming cost V 2 bases and J 4 bases; bases outside gene matches: 6. Germline assignment: CDR1 MGHRA and CDR2 YSYEKL. The CDR3 DNA sequence: TGCGCCAGCAGCCAACCCACAGGGGGTCTCACTGAAGCTTTCTTT. Encoded protein: CASSQPTGGLTEAFF.

The V call is TRBV27, the J call TRBJ1-6; D is undetermined. The CDR3 length is 13 residues. Germline V gives CDR1 MNHEY, CDR2 SMNVEV (reference sequence). V gave up 2 bases and J gave up 9 bases, with 8 bases separating them. Here the CDR3 DNA reads TGTGCCAGCAGTTTAGACGGGATTTCACCCCTCCACTTT. Encoded protein: CASSLDGISPLHF.

The chain carries TRBV30 and TRBJ1-1; D uncertain. The germline V and J ends were trimmed by 0 bases and 2 bases, with 10 bases remaining between them. Germline values: CDR1 GTSNPN, CDR2 SVGIG (reference sequence). The CDR3 runs to 14 residues. In nucleotides, the CDR3 is TGTGCCTGGAGTGTTGGGCGGGTCAACACTGAAGCTTTCTTT. This sequence encodes CAWSVGRVNTEAFF.

The CDR3 reads CASSLGAETYNEQFF. The CDR3 DNA reads as TGCGCCAGCAGCTTAGGGGCGGAAACCTACAATGAGCAGTTCTTC. The chain couples TRBV5-1 to TRBJ2-1; D is possibly TRBD1 (5 bases). Trimming left V 2 bases short and J 2 bases short, with 11 bases between. The germline CDR1 and CDR2 sequences are SGHRS and YFSETQ. The CDR3 extends over 15 amino acids.

The chain links TRBV5-4 to TRBJ2-7; D tentatively fits TRBD1 or TRBD2 (6 bases each). V dropped 4 bases and J dropped 5 bases, with 16 bases sitting between them. There are 14 residues in the CDR3. Looked up from germline, CDR1 is SGHNT and CDR2 is YYREEE (reference sequence). The CDR3 bases are TGTGCCAGCAGCCGCACAGGGACTCTCGACGAGCAGTACTTC. This translates into CASSRTGTLDEQYF.

The rearrangement links TRBV12-5 to TRBJ2-3; D could derive from TRBD1 or TRBD2 (5 bases each). The CDR3 is made up of 16 amino acids. V lost 1 base to trimming and J lost 1 base, with 12 bases between them. Germline V gives CDR1 LGHNT, CDR2 FRNRAP. Here the CDR3 DNA reads TGTGCTAGTGGTTTGGAGGCAGGGCGGGGCACAGATACGCAGTATTTT. Amino acid sequence: CASGLEAGRGTDTQYF.

The rearrangement links TRBV9 to TRBJ1-1; D ambiguous. There are 14 residues in the CDR3. The V gene lost 4 bases and the J gene lost 0 bases, with 10 bases spanning the gap. Per germline, CDR1 SGDLS and CDR2 YYNGEE. CDR3 DNA: TGTGCCAGCAGCCCTTACGTTGTGAACACTGAAGCTTTCTTT. Its translation: CASSPYVVNTEAFF.